This T cell receptor beta chain was recorded in a study of CD8+ T cells in alopecia areata. Study-level results: Alopecia totalis/universalis scalp especially showed more expanded CD8+ clones than normal scalp. Researchers reported that TCR sharing among patients proved less clear than in mice, possibly HLA-linked.

The authors extracted RNA and reverse transcribed it into cDNA as the sequencing template. Sequencing used immunoSEQ multiplex PCR; TCRdb keeps in-frame clones, though not all of them. The data hold around 97,000 clones, with approximately 58% observed a single time. This clone was found a few times. The antigen is unknown. The sequence came from a human donor in good health. The material sequenced was CD4+ T cells sorted from blood.

CDR3 nucleotide sequence: TGTGCCAGCAGTTACTCCCAGGGGCCCCAGCATTTT. Protein product: CASSYSQGPQHF. The chain uses TRBV6-6 and TRBJ1-5; D is possibly TRBD1 (5 bases). The ends were cut back, 0 bases at V and 9 bases at J, with 6 bases in the middle. The CDR3 is 12 amino acids. The V gene's germline CDR1 is MNHNY and CDR2 SVGAGI (reference sequence).